One and the same sample provided the 3 T cell receptor beta chains below, sequenced in a study of blood T cell repertoires in COVID-19. Assay used: immunoSEQ multiplex PCR; TCRdb lists only in-frame clones, some missing. Of about 140,000 clones listed, 65% to 80% are singletons. The sample consisted of peripheral blood. These receptors all stem from a man over 45 with acute or convalescent COVID-19.

The V call is TRBV6-1, the J call TRBJ2-7; TRBD1 matches 7 bases. The CDR3 runs 13 residues. CDR1 is MNHNS, CDR2 SASEGT, per germline. V gave up 5 bases and J gave up 4 bases; unmatched junction bases: 5. The CDR3 region is CASSQGQRYEQYF. In nucleotides, the CDR3 is TGTGCCAGCAGTCAGGGACAGAGGTACGAGCAGTACTTC.

This clone was observed many times. The V and J genes are TRBV12-3 or TRBV12-4 and TRBJ1-2; D is unresolved. The CDR3 runs to 12 residues. Trimming removed 3 bases at V and 8 bases at J, with 10 bases between. CDR3 sequence: CASSFQQLGYTF. DNA for the CDR3: TGTGCCAGCAGTTTTCAACAGCTAGGCTACACCTTC.

This chain links TRBV11-3 with TRBJ2-2; D not certain. V was trimmed by 4 bases and J by 1 base, leaving 4 bases between them. The CDR3 has 13 residues. The germline CDR1 and CDR2 sequences are SGHNT and YENEEA. The CDR3 region is CASSWLNTGELFF. Here the CDR3 DNA reads TGTGCCAGCAGCTGGCTGAACACCGGGGAGCTGTTTTTT.